This T cell receptor beta chain comes out of a study of T cells in Graves' hyperthyroidism and ophthalmopathy. Lactation, pregnancy, other autoimmune disease or uncontrolled infection excluded patients. Overall study results and limits: Model output signaled ophthalmopathy a median around 5.9 months ahead of onset.

Deletions cut 5 bases from V and 4 bases from J, with 14 bases between. Germline values: CDR1 MNHNS, CDR2 SASEGT. The CDR3 totals 14 residues. As to this clonotype: What it recognizes is unknown.

TCR beta CDR3 regions were amplified from RNA. TCR CDR3 underwent first-round RT-PCR with the HTBI primer set. In TCRdb, the multiplex PCR reads were re-called with MiXCR into one record per CDR3 protein. The sample holds 690,000 or so distinct CDR3 sequences, around 20% seen once. This sequence originates from a woman aged 45 to 65 with Graves' hyperthyroidism that later progressed to Graves' ophthalmopathy. Sequences were obtained from blood. The chain uses TRBV6-1 and TRBJ1-1, with D perhaps TRBD1 (6 bases). Here the CDR3 reads CASSPQQGATEAFF. The CDR3 DNA is TGTGCCAGCAGTCCCCAACAGGGCGCCACTGAAGCTTTCTTT.